The next 23 T cell receptor beta chains were all read from a single sample in a study of glioma-infiltrating T cells. Using RNA template, CDR3s of TCR alpha and beta were amplified with iRepertoire arm-PCR. One entry per CDR3 protein, called by TCRdb with MiXCR from the multiplex PCR reads. This table holds approximately 120,000 distinct CDR3 sequences, less than 30% found once. The sample consisted of glioma tissue, nonneoplastic brain tissue, or PBMCs (not recorded which). Receptors originate from a human donor with low-grade glioma or glioblastoma, undergoing nonglioma brain surgery, or in good health (not recorded which).

This chain joins TRBV25-1 and TRBJ2-7, with D unclear. From germline, CDR1 is MGHDK and CDR2 SYGVNS. This CDR3 spans 11 amino acids. The V gene lost 0 bases and the J gene lost 7 bases, with 4 bases spanning the gap. CDR3 DNA: TGTGCCAGCAGTGAATATAGGGAGCAGTACTTC. Its protein is CASSEYREQYF.

Regarding this clonotype: With a much larger clone just one base away, this may be a read error. The CDR3 region has the DNA TGTGTCAGTAGCCTAGAAGGAGGGCGGTATAGCAATCAGCCCCAGCATTTT. Protein product: CVSSLEGGRYSNQPQHF. The gene calls are TRBV19 and TRBJ1-5, with D uncertain. The CDR3 length is 17 residues. Germline CDR1 LNHDA, CDR2 SQIVND (reference sequence).

As concerns this clonotype: Compared with germline, one end of the junction differs, possibly owing to a read error. The chain recombines TRBV5-8 with TRBJ2-5, with D perhaps TRBD2 (5 bases). In germline, CDR1 is SGHTS, CDR2 YDEGEE. This CDR3 contains 18 residues. The CDR3 loop reads CSSSLAVIPGEGGETQYF. The CDR3 region has the DNA TGTTCCAGCAGCTTGGCAGTGATCCCCGGTGAGGGTGGAGAGACCCAGTACTTC.

This clonotype has a count of ten or more. The V call is TRBV2, the J call TRBJ1-1; 7 bases are shared with TRBD1. V shed 6 bases and J 4 bases; nucleotides not matched to a gene: 8. CDR3 length: 14 amino acids. The V gene's germline CDR1 is SNHLY and CDR2 FYNNEI. CDR3 residues: CASRGQLGGTEAFF. CDR3 sequence (DNA): TGTGCCAGCAGGGGACAGTTAGGGGGCACTGAAGCTTTCTTT.

Notes on this clonotype: The conserved closing phenylalanine or tryptophan is absent in this CDR3, likely reflecting a read error. The rearrangement links TRBV20-1 to TRBJ1-2, with D unclear. There are 13 residues in the CDR3. Germline V gene data show CDR1 as DFQATT and CDR2 as SNEGSKA (reference sequence). V lost 0 bases and J 2 bases, leaving 7 bases between the germline ends. CDR3 sequence reads: CSARDRLNYGYTL. The CDR3 bases are TGCAGTGCTAGAGATCGGCTGAACTATGGCTACACCCTC.

This clonotype was counted at least ten times. The chain has TRBV28 and TRBJ2-5; unclear D gene. Trimming cost V 3 bases and J 2 bases, with 7 bases left between them. This CDR3 is 13 amino acids long. Germline V gives CDR1 MDHEN, CDR2 SYDVKM. The CDR3 nucleotides read TGTGCCAGCAGTTTCGCCGGTCAAGAGACCCAGTACTTC. Translating gives CASSFAGQETQYF.

The J gene is TRBJ1-1, the V gene TRBV9, with TRBD1 matching over 10 bases. The germline CDR1 and CDR2 sequences are SGDLS and YYNGEE. Trimming at V came to 0 bases and at J to 8 bases, leaving 7 bases not matched to a gene. This CDR3 spans 15 amino acids. CDR3 nucleotide sequence: TGTGCCAGCAGCGTAGTGGAGACAGGGGGCCGCGAAGCTTTCTTT. Translating gives CASSVVETGGREAFF.

In the case of this clonotype: Its ends do not fully match the called genes, so a read error is possible. This chain uses TRBV5-1 with TRBJ1-2; unclear D gene. Germline V gene sequence: CDR1 SGHRS, CDR2 YFSETQ. The CDR3 is made up of 13 amino acids. The CDR3 spells CASSLGGVDGYAF. DNA of the CDR3: TGCGCCAGCAGCTTAGGCGGGGTGGATGGCTACGCCTTC. Full variable domain (remainder filled in from reference TRBV5-1 and TRBJ1-2): KAGVTQTPRYLIKTRGQQVTLSCSPISGHRSVSWYQQTPGQGLQFLFEYFSETQRNKGNFPGRFSGRQFSNSRSEMNVSTLELGDSALYLCASSLGGVDGYAFGSGTRLTVV.

This clonotype was found a few times. The CDR3 here is CASGVDTTYEQYF. The CDR3 bases are TGTGCTAGTGGGGTGGACACCACCTACGAGCAGTACTTC. The chain combines TRBV12-5 with TRBJ2-7; tentative D call: TRBD1 (5 bases). This CDR3 comprises 13 residues. With 6 bases removed from V and 2 bases from J, the gap between germline ends came to 11 bases. CDR1 is LGHNT, CDR2 FRNRAP, per germline.

In its sample, this clonotype was seen many times. The chain joins TRBV5-1 to TRBJ1-1; D possibly corresponds to TRBD1 (6 bases). V lost 2 bases and J 6 bases, leaving 17 bases between the germline ends. The CDR3 sequence is 15 residues long. Germline assignment: CDR1 SGHRS and CDR2 YFSETQ. DNA for the CDR3: TGCGCCAGCAGCTTTGCGGGACAAGGTGGCGCTGAAGCTTTCTTT. Translation gives CASSFAGQGGAEAFF.

This clonotype has at least ten counts. Germline and junction disagree at one end, which may indicate a read error. The V call is TRBV2, the J call TRBJ2-1; D uncertain. Germline V CDR1 and CDR2: SNHLY, FYNNEI. This CDR3 has 15 amino acids. The DNA of the CDR3 is TGTGCCAGCAGCGAAGGCCTACTCTCCTACAATGAGCAGTTCTTC. The encoded protein is CASSEGLLSYNEQFF.

This clonotype showed up many times. This sequence joins TRBV28 and TRBJ2-1; no definite D call. CDR1 and CDR2 from the germline V gene are MDHEN and SYDVKM. The length of the CDR3 is 12 residues. V lost 4 bases and J 4 bases, leaving 5 bases between the germline ends. The CDR3 reads CASSSKYNEQFF. The CDR3 DNA is TGTGCCAGCAGTTCCAAGTACAATGAGCAGTTCTTC.

The V call is TRBV20-1, the J call TRBJ2-7; 8 bases line up with TRBD1. The CDR3 loop spans 14 amino acids. The trim removed 5 bases at V and 5 bases at J, leaving 11 bases unmatched. Germline V lookup: CDR1 DFQATT, CDR2 SNEGSKA (reference sequence). CDR3 DNA: TGCAGTGCTGACGGACAGGGTTCCTACAACGAGCAGTACTTC. Translating gives CSADGQGSYNEQYF.

The chain combines TRBV5-4 with TRBJ2-5, with TRBD1 identical over 9 bases. V dropped 3 bases and J dropped 4; count of bases not matched to a gene: 7. Per the germline V gene, CDR1 is SGHNT and CDR2 is YYREEE (reference sequence). The CDR3 is 15 amino acids. DNA for the CDR3: TGTGCCAGCAGCTCCCCCGGGACAGGGAGAGAGACCCAGTACTTC. Amino acids: CASSSPGTGRETQYF.

This clonotype was found many times. The chain joins TRBV18 to TRBJ2-1; the D gene is possibly TRBD1 (6 bases). This CDR3 spans 13 amino acids. The germline gives CDR1 KGHSH, CDR2 LQKENI. V lost 2 bases to trimming and J lost 5 bases, with 7 bases between them. This CDR3 is CASSPRTDNEQFF. CDR3 sequence (DNA): TGTGCCAGCTCACCAAGGACAGACAATGAGCAGTTCTTC.

This clonotype was seen many times. The chain couples TRBV20-1 to TRBJ1-6; D is possibly TRBD1 (5 bases). The CDR3 sequence is 15 residues long. Deletions cut 1 base from V and 3 bases from J, with 10 bases between. Germline CDR1 reads DFQATT; CDR2 reads SNEGSKA (reference sequence). The DNA of the CDR3 is TGCAGTGCTAGAGTGCCGGGGCGCTATAATTCACCCCTCCACTTT. Its translation is CSARVPGRYNSPLHF.

In its sample, this clonotype was seen many times. The chain links TRBV30 to TRBJ1-1, with D perhaps matching TRBD1 (5 bases). The V gene lost 4 bases and the J gene lost 10 bases, with 19 bases spanning the gap. From germline, CDR1 is GTSNPN and CDR2 SVGIG (reference sequence). The CDR3 has 13 residues. This chain's CDR3 is CAWMGTPGRSAFF. Written as DNA, the CDR3 is TGTGCCTGGATGGGCACCCCGGGACGGTCAGCTTTCTTT.

This clonotype was counted ten times or more. The gene calls are TRBV20-1 and TRBJ2-7; 9 bases fit TRBD1. The CDR3 extends over 15 amino acids. Germline CDR1 reads DFQATT; CDR2 reads SNEGSKA (reference sequence). After removal of 1 base from V and 1 base from J, the junction contained 5 bases not matched to a gene. Here the CDR3 DNA reads TGCAGTGCTAGAGCCCCGGACAGGGGTTCCTACGAGCAGTACTTC. Protein: CSARAPDRGSYEQYF.

In this sample, this clonotype turned up a few times. Since a much larger clone is just one base distant, this may be a read error. V usage is TRBV7-6 and J usage is TRBJ2-5, with 8 bases lining up with TRBD1. Germline assignment: CDR1 SGHVS and CDR2 FNYEAQ. CDR3 length equals 15 residues. The CDR3 reads CASSSGQGPQGTQYF. The CDR3 DNA follows: TGTGCTAGCAGCTCTGGACAGGGACCCCAAGGGACCCAGTACTTC.

This clonotype was detected ten times or more. The gene calls are TRBV6-2 or TRBV6-3 and TRBJ1-6; D is perhaps TRBD1 (6 bases). There are 14 residues in the CDR3. Trimming stripped 7 bases from V and 7 bases from J, with 14 bases between. CDR1 is MNHEY and CDR2 is SVGEGT in the germline V gene. CDR3 residues: CASIPTGRNSPLHF. CDR3 coding DNA: TGTGCCAGCATTCCCACAGGGCGGAATTCACCCCTCCACTTT.

This clonotype occurred a few times. CDR3 sequence: CASSLAGFYNEQFF. The DNA of the CDR3 is TGTGCCAGCAGCTTAGCAGGGTTTTACAATGAGCAGTTCTTC. V is TRBV7-8 and J is TRBJ2-1, with no clear D. With 0 bases removed from V and 4 bases from J, the gap between germline ends came to 7 bases. Germline CDR1 SGHVS, CDR2 FQNEAQ. CDR3 length: 14 residues. The whole variable domain, filled in from reference TRBV7-8 and TRBJ2-1, reads GAGVSQSPRYKVAKRGQDVALRCDPISGHVSLFWYQQALGQGPEFLTYFQNEAQLDKSGLPSDRFFAERPEGSVSTLKIQRTQQEDSAVYLCASSLAGFYNEQFFGPGTRLTVL.

This clonotype showed up many times. V gene TRBV27 combines with J gene TRBJ2-7; D is uncertain. Trimming cost V 2 bases and J 0 bases, with 11 bases left between them. This CDR3 comprises 15 residues. The V gene's germline CDR1 is MNHEY and CDR2 SMNVEV (reference sequence). In nucleotides, the CDR3 is TGTGCCAGCAGTTTAGTCGGTAGACCCTCCTACGAGCAGTACTTC. Translating it yields CASSLVGRPSYEQYF.

As for this clonotype: One end of the junction varies from germline; a read error may be responsible. This chain connects TRBV7-2 to TRBJ2-3, with 8 bases aligning to TRBD2. CDR1 and CDR2 from the germline V gene are SGHTA and FQGNSA. The CDR3 covers 17 residues. DNA of the CDR3: TGTGCCATCAGCTTAACCGTCGGGGGGGCGCGCACAGATACGCAGTATTTT. It encodes CAISLTVGGARTDTQYF.